This TCR beta chain was found in a study of T-cell memory formation after mild COVID-19. On the study more broadly: In these data, TCR clusters were largely donor specific. General study findings and limits: Clones which contracted sat mainly in CM and EM if CD4+, and in EMRA if CD8+. Clones contracting over day 15 to 85 were CD4/CD8 balanced, with later expanders leaning CD4+.

UMIs and sample barcodes were carried by the TCR alpha and TCR beta cDNA libraries that 5'RACE produced using constant-segment primers. MiXCR was run by TCRdb on the 5' RACE reads, yielding one entry per CDR3 protein. The sample consists of roughly 130,000 distinct CDR3 sequences, 5% to 6.5% of them appearing once. The table lists this clonotype with many counts. What it binds is unknown. Sequencing input: PBMCs or a T cell subset sorted from them (not recorded which). The receptor comes from an adult woman who had mild COVID-19 (a few samples of this study predate the infection). Cell type and time point are not known.

The chain's CDR3 is CASSLGPGGETQYF. DNA of the CDR3: TGTGCCAGCAGCTTAGGTCCGGGAGGGGAGACCCAGTACTTC. The chain uses TRBV11-2 and TRBJ2-5; 8 bases are shared with TRBD2. CDR3 length equals 14 residues. CDR1 and CDR2 (germline): SGHAT, FQNNGV. After removal of 1 base from V and 5 bases from J, the junction contained 3 bases not matched to a gene.